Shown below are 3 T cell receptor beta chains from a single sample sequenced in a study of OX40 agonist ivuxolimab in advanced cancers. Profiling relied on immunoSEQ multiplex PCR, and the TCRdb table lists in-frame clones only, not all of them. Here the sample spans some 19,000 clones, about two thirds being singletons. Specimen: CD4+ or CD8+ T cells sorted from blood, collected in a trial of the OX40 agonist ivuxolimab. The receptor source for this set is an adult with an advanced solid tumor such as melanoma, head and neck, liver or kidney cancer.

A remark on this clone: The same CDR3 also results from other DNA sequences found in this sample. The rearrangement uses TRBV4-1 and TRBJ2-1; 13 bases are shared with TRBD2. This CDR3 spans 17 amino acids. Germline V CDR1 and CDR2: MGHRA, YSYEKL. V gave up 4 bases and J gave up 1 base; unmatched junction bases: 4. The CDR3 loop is CASSRGTSGTSYNEQFF. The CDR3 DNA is TGCGCCAGCAGCCGGGGGACTAGCGGGACGTCCTACAATGAGCAGTTCTTC.

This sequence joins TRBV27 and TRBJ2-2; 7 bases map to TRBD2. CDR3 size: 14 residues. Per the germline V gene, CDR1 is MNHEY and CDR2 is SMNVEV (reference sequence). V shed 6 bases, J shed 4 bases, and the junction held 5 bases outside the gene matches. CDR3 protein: CASSPRTSTGELFF. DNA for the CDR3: TGTGCCAGCAGCCCTAGGACTAGCACCGGGGAGCTGTTTTTT.

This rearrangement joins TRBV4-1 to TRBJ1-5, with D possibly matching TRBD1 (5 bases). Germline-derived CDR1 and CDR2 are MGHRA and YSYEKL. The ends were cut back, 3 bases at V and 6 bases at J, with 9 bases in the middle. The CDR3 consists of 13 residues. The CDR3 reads CASSQTVTQPQHF. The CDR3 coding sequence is TGCGCCAGCAGCCAGACAGTCACTCAGCCCCAGCATTTT.